One sample yielded the 22 T cell receptor beta chains listed below, sequenced in a study of blood T cell repertoires in COVID-19. Sequencing was performed with immunoSEQ multiplex PCR; in TCRdb, only in-frame clones are kept and a portion is missing. The sample carries 25,000 to 35,000 clones, 87% recorded once. Sequencing was done on a sample of peripheral blood. The receptors here all came from a human donor in a cohort sampled during active COVID-19.

V and J are TRBV18 and TRBJ2-7; possibly TRBD1 for D (5 bases). V lost 6 bases and J 1 base, leaving 13 bases between the germline ends. The CDR3 has 14 residues. Per the germline V gene, CDR1 is KGHSH and CDR2 is LQKENI. The CDR3 DNA reads as TGTGCCAGCTCTCAGAATGACAGATCCTACGAGCAGTACTTC. It specifies CASSQNDRSYEQYF.

The chain carries TRBV30 and TRBJ2-1; 8 bases agree with TRBD2. V dropped 1 base and J dropped 10; count of bases not matched to a gene: 6. Germline CDR1 and CDR2: GTSNPN and SVGIG (reference sequence). The CDR3 runs 13 residues. The CDR3 region is CAWSAGRAVEQFF. In nucleotides, the CDR3 is TGTGCCTGGAGTGCCGGGAGGGCCGTAGAGCAGTTCTTC. Variable domain in full (rest from reference TRBV30 and TRBJ2-1): SQTIHQWPATLVQPVGSPLSLECTVEGTSNPNLYWYRQAAGRGLQLLFYSVGIGQISSEVPQNLSASRPQDRQFILSSKKLLLSDSGFYLCAWSAGRAVEQFFGPGTRLTVL.

This chain joins TRBV6-5 and TRBJ2-6; a weak D match, TRBD2 (5 bases). Germline CDR1 MNHEY, CDR2 SVGAGI. CDR3 length: 15 residues. V gave up 8 bases and J gave up 1 base, with 12 bases separating them. In DNA form, the CDR3 reads TGTGCCAGCCGAGGGATGGGATCTGGGGCCAACGTCCTGACTTTC. As protein: CASRGMGSGANVLTF.

This clone was detected a few times. The V call is TRBV27, the J call TRBJ2-3, with TRBD2 matching over 9 bases. Germline CDR1 and CDR2: MNHEY and SMNVEV (reference sequence). This CDR3 region has 17 residues. V gave up 6 bases and J gave up 2 bases; unmatched junction bases: 12. CDR3 sequence: CASRRSPAGGYTDTQYF. The CDR3 nucleotides read TGTGCCAGCAGAAGAAGCCCAGCGGGGGGTTACACAGATACGCAGTATTTT.

This chain connects TRBV15 to TRBJ1-4, with D uncertain. CDR1 is LNHNV, CDR2 YYDKDF, per germline (reference sequence). The V end lost 8 bases, the J end lost 8 bases, and 18 bases lay between the germline ends. The CDR3 consists of 14 residues. CDR3 coding DNA: TGTGCCACCCGGAGGCGGGTTTCGGGAGAAAAACTGTTTTTT. Translated, it gives CATRRRVSGEKLFF.

The chain employs TRBV11-2 and TRBJ2-7; D ambiguous. The V gene lost 5 bases and the J gene lost 4 bases, with 21 bases spanning the gap. Germline V CDR1 and CDR2: SGHAT, FQNNGV. This CDR3 has 16 amino acids. Here the CDR3 reads CASSPPTEETRYEQYF. For the CDR3, the DNA is TGTGCCAGCAGCCCCCCAACAGAAGAGACGAGATACGAGCAGTACTTC. The variable domain in full, with the rest retrieved from reference TRBV11-2 and TRBJ2-7, is EAGVAQSPRYKIIEKRQSVAFWCNPISGHATLYWYQQILGQGPKLLIQFQNNGVVDDSQLPKDRFSAERLKGVDSTLKIQPAKLEDSAVYLCASSPPTEETRYEQYFGPGTRLTVT.

The gene calls are TRBV9 and TRBJ2-5, with 12 bases identical to TRBD2. The germline V gene encodes CDR1 SGDLS and CDR2 YYNGEE. This CDR3 spans 16 amino acids. Trimming at V came to 1 base and at J to 3 bases, leaving 4 bases not matched to a gene. CDR3 DNA sequence: TGTGCCAGCAGCGTACTAGCGGGAGGGCCGAAAGAGACCCAGTACTTC. This translates into CASSVLAGGPKETQYF. Full variable domain (outside the CDR3, taken from reference TRBV9 and TRBJ2-5): DSGVTQTPKHLITATGQRVTLRCSPRSGDLSVYWYQQSLDQGLQFLIQYYNGEERAKGNILERFSAQQFPDLHSELNLSSLELGDSALYFCASSVLAGGPKETQYFGPGTRLLVL.

The J gene is TRBJ2-7, the V gene TRBV7-9, with D possibly matching TRBD1 (5 bases). V was cut by 3 bases and J by 3 bases, with 12 bases left in between. Looked up from germline, CDR1 is SEHNR and CDR2 is FQNEAQ (reference sequence). CDR3 length: 14 residues. The CDR3 DNA sequence: TGTGCCAGCAGCTTGGACACCTCCCTCTACGAGCAGTACTTC. It is translated as CASSLDTSLYEQYF.

The chain uses TRBV6-5 and TRBJ1-5; 9 bases match TRBD1. Trimming cost V 6 bases and J 4 bases; bases outside gene matches: 7. CDR3 size: 15 residues. Germline CDR1 MNHEY, CDR2 SVGAGI. The CDR3 loop reads CASSPGQGPNQPQHF. In nucleotides, the CDR3 is TGTGCCAGCAGCCCGGGACAGGGACCTAATCAGCCCCAGCATTTT.

The chain is built from TRBV30 and TRBJ1-6, with no clear D. The CDR3 is 14 residues long. Germline V CDR1 and CDR2: GTSNPN, SVGIG (reference sequence). V was clipped by 3 bases and J by 9 bases, with 15 bases between them. CDR3 nucleotides: TGTGCCTGGAGCCTCCGCCGGGGTTTTTCACCCCTCCACTTT. Its protein is CAWSLRRGFSPLHF.

This clone was recorded once. The rearrangement links TRBV5-1 to TRBJ2-7; D remains unclear. CDR3 size: 13 residues. Germline lookup yields CDR1 SGHRS and CDR2 YFSETQ. Trimming took off 4 bases at V and 12 bases at J, with 20 bases between the two ends. The chain's CDR3 is CASSTIPPGQAYF. The CDR3 DNA is TGCGCCAGCAGCACGATCCCGCCCGGTCAAGCGTACTTC.

The rearrangement joins TRBV4-1 to TRBJ2-1; 11 bases align to TRBD2. V gave up 1 base and J gave up 7 bases; unmatched junction bases: 6. The CDR3 has 16 amino acids. CDR1 and CDR2 (germline): MGHRA, YSYEKL. The chain's CDR3 is CASSQVALAGGNEQFF. The CDR3 bases are TGCGCCAGCAGCCAAGTGGCTCTAGCGGGGGGTAATGAGCAGTTCTTC.

The chain has TRBV9 and TRBJ2-7, with 9 bases lining up with TRBD2. CDR1 and CDR2 (germline): SGDLS, YYNGEE. With V trimmed by 4 bases and J by 5 bases, 25 bases remained unmatched. There are 20 residues in the CDR3. CDR3 in amino acids: CASSTGIAGELGILGHEQYF. The CDR3 DNA is TGTGCCAGCAGCACCGGAATAGCGGGAGAACTTGGGATCCTTGGACACGAGCAGTACTTC.

The J gene is TRBJ2-7, the V gene TRBV5-8, with 9 bases matching TRBD2. The V gene's germline CDR1 is SGHTS and CDR2 YDEGEE. The CDR3 totals 15 residues. The V gene end was trimmed by 2 bases and the J gene end by 3 bases; junction bases not matched to a gene: 6. CDR3: CASSLTSGLVYEQYF. The DNA of the CDR3 is TGTGCCAGCAGCTTAACTAGCGGGCTCGTCTACGAGCAGTACTTC.

The sample holds one count of this clone. V usage is TRBV7-6 and J usage is TRBJ2-3; 10 bases line up with TRBD1. Unmatched junction bases numbered 8, after V lost 5 bases and J lost 3 bases. CDR3 length: 16 amino acids. Germline CDR1 SGHVS, CDR2 FNYEAQ. The CDR3 nucleotides are TGTGCCAGCAGCAAGACCCGGGACAGGGGTACAGATACGCAGTATTTT. It codes for CASSKTRDRGTDTQYF.

The rearrangement uses TRBV29-1 and TRBJ2-2; the match to TRBD2 covers 7 bases. This CDR3 is built from 14 residues. V trimming: 4 bases; J trimming: 4 bases; junction bases outside the gene matches: 6. Per the germline V gene, CDR1 is SQVTM and CDR2 is ANQGSEA. CDR3 nucleotide sequence: TGCAGCGTTGGCCAGGGCGGGGGCACCGGGGAGCTGTTTTTT. Protein sequence: CSVGQGGGTGELFF.

This chain links TRBV24-1 with TRBJ2-1; TRBD2 might be the D (7 bases). V was shortened by 5 bases and J by 5 bases, with 21 bases between the two germline ends. The germline gives CDR1 KGHDR, CDR2 SFDVKD. The CDR3 has 17 residues. CDR3 loop: CATSGGRGERDNNEQFF. The CDR3 DNA follows: TGTGCCACCAGTGGCGGCCGTGGTGAGCGGGACAACAATGAGCAGTTCTTC.

This sequence joins TRBV5-6 and TRBJ1-2; TRBD1 agrees at 8 bases. The CDR3 has 17 amino acids. Germline values: CDR1 SGHDT, CDR2 YYEEEE. V trimming: 6 bases; J trimming: 4 bases; junction bases outside the gene matches: 17. The CDR3 nucleotides are TGTGCCAGCATCCACAGGGGGTCAGCTGGCGCCCTCTATGGCTACACCTTC. Translation gives CASIHRGSAGALYGYTF.

This chain links TRBV9 with TRBJ1-1, with D uncertain. From germline, CDR1 is SGDLS and CDR2 YYNGEE. V shed 3 bases and J shed 6 bases, with 9 bases lying between them. This CDR3 comprises 12 residues. The CDR3 protein is CASSAAGAEAFF. CDR3 nucleotides: TGTGCCAGCAGCGCGGCAGGCGCTGAAGCTTTCTTT.

V is TRBV19 and J is TRBJ1-1; TRBD1 might be the D (5 bases). The CDR3 has 13 amino acids. Germline V lookup: CDR1 LNHDA, CDR2 SQIVND (reference sequence). V lost 7 bases and J lost 0, with 9 bases in between. The CDR3 nucleotides are TGTGCCAGTAAAAGGGACTTGAACACTGAAGCTTTCTTT. Residues: CASKRDLNTEAFF.

This clone came up a few times. V usage is TRBV4-2 and J usage is TRBJ2-6; maybe TRBD2 (6 bases). V lost 4 bases to trimming and J lost 0 bases, with 16 bases between them. The CDR3 has 18 residues. The germline CDR1 and CDR2 sequences are LGHNA and YNFKEQ. CDR3 nucleotide sequence: TGTGCCAGCAGCCTTTTGTCGGGGGTGAGCTCTGGGGCCAACGTCCTGACTTTC. It specifies CASSLLSGVSSGANVLTF.

The chain links TRBV19 to TRBJ2-1, with TRBD1 matching over 7 bases. Germline V gene lookup returns CDR1 LNHDA and CDR2 SQIVND (reference sequence). This CDR3 has 15 residues. Trimming removed 6 bases from V and 7 bases from J; junction bases left unmatched: 12. The CDR3 protein is CASRPTGPNLNEQFF. CDR3 bases: TGTGCCAGTAGACCGACAGGGCCTAACCTTAATGAGCAGTTCTTC.